These 27 T cell receptor beta chains originate from one sample sequenced in a study of T cell changes during pregnancy in multiple sclerosis. Some clones are missing from TCRdb's copy, which holds only in-frame ones; the method was immunoSEQ multiplex PCR. Of about 43,000 clones detected, around 90% appear once; the ten largest clones hold about 5.1%. The sequences come from peripheral blood, collected in the second trimester of pregnancy. These receptors were collected from a female donor in good health, enrolled as a control in a pregnancy study.

The chain is built from TRBV10-3 and TRBJ2-1; perhaps TRBD2 as D (5 bases). The V end was cut by 4 bases, the J end by 10 bases, with 8 bases between. Germline CDR1 is ENHRY and CDR2 is SYGVKD. This CDR3 region has 11 residues. CDR3 sequence (DNA): TGTGCCATCAGTGGACCGGGGGAGCAGTTCTTC. This encodes CAISGPGEQFF.

J is TRBJ2-1 and V is TRBV11-3; D might be TRBD2 (6 bases). The V gene lost 0 bases and the J gene lost 10 bases, with 19 bases spanning the gap. This CDR3 spans 16 amino acids. Germline CDR1 SGHNT, CDR2 YENEEA. The CDR3: CASSLDHGVGGGEQFF. In DNA, the CDR3 is TGTGCCAGCAGCTTAGATCACGGTGTGGGGGGTGGCGAGCAGTTCTTC.

The V and J genes are TRBV19 and TRBJ2-7; TRBD1 matches at 8 bases. The V segment lost 3 bases and the J segment 2 bases; nucleotides outside the gene matches: 0. CDR3 length equals 13 residues. Germline V gene lookup returns CDR1 LNHDA and CDR2 SQIVND (reference sequence). In nucleotides, the CDR3 is TGTGCCAGTAGTATCAGGGGGCCCTACGAGCAGTACTTC. This sequence encodes CASSIRGPYEQYF.

The chain couples TRBV11-3 to TRBJ2-1, with 7 bases aligning to TRBD2. Looked up from germline, CDR1 is SGHNT and CDR2 is YENEEA. The CDR3 has 15 residues. The junction had 3 bases not matched to a gene; V was cut back by 0 bases and J by 4 bases. In DNA form, the CDR3 reads TGTGCCAGCAGCTTAGATGGCGGGGGATACAATGAGCAGTTCTTC. It encodes CASSLDGGGYNEQFF.

This chain connects TRBV6-6 to TRBJ2-7, with D possibly TRBD2 on 5 matching bases. Trimming left V 6 bases short and J 3 bases short, with 21 bases between. CDR3 length: 16 residues. Germline loops: CDR1 MNHNY, CDR2 SVGAGI (reference sequence). The CDR3 sequence is CASSPPPSGINYEQYF. CDR3 in DNA: TGTGCCAGCAGCCCCCCGCCCTCGGGGATCAACTACGAGCAGTACTTC.

V gene TRBV6-1 combines with J gene TRBJ2-7, with 8 bases that match TRBD2. CDR1 is MNHNS, CDR2 SASEGT, per germline. The CDR3 totals 15 residues. V was clipped by 2 bases and J by 2 bases; unmatched bases: 5. The CDR3: CASSESPGRAYEQYF. The CDR3, as DNA: TGTGCCAGCAGTGAATCCCCCGGGAGGGCCTACGAGCAGTACTTC.

The chain couples TRBV27 to TRBJ1-5; 8 nucleotides align to TRBD1. Germline values: CDR1 MNHEY, CDR2 SMNVEV (reference sequence). This CDR3 is built from 15 residues. The J segment lost 5 bases and the V segment lost 4 bases, leaving 7 bases of the junction unmatched. The CDR3 is CASSSAQGAYQPQHF. CDR3 nucleotide sequence: TGTGCCAGCAGTTCCGCGCAGGGGGCCTATCAGCCCCAGCATTTT.

The genes are TRBV11-3 and TRBJ2-2, with unresolved D. The CDR3 covers 17 residues. The germline CDR1 and CDR2 sequences are SGHNT and YENEEA. Deletions cut 6 bases from V and 4 bases from J, with 21 bases between. Here the CDR3 DNA reads TGTGCCAGCAGTTTAAACCAGGTTTTTGGTAGCACCGGGGAGCTGTTTTTT. This codes for CASSLNQVFGSTGELFF. Full variable domain (outside the CDR3, taken from reference TRBV11-3 and TRBJ2-2): EAGVVQSPRYKIIEKKQPVAFWCNPISGHNTLYWYLQNLGQGPELLIRYENEEAVDDSQLPKDRFSAERLKGVDSTLKIQPAELGDSAVYLCASSLNQVFGSTGELFFGEGSRLTVL.

The J gene is TRBJ1-2, the V gene TRBV6-5; D gene ambiguous. The V end lost 3 bases, the J end lost 8 bases, and 7 bases lay between the germline ends. Germline assignment: CDR1 MNHEY and CDR2 SVGAGI. The CDR3 consists of 11 residues. The CDR3 here is CASSYGEGYTF. The CDR3 region has the DNA TGTGCCAGCAGTTATGGGGAGGGCTACACCTTC.

This sequence joins TRBV5-1 and TRBJ1-2; D uncertain. In germline, CDR1 is SGHRS, CDR2 YFSETQ. The CDR3 is 15 residues long. Trimming removed 0 bases from V and 1 base from J, with 10 bases in between. As DNA, the CDR3 is TGCGCCAGCAGCTTGGGGGAGATTAATAACTATGGCTACACCTTC. Its protein is CASSLGEINNYGYTF.

J is TRBJ1-4 and V is TRBV19; tentatively, D is TRBD1 (5 bases). Trimming removed 5 bases at V and 0 bases at J, with 10 bases between. The CDR3 contains 15 residues. Per germline, CDR1 LNHDA and CDR2 SQIVND (reference sequence). DNA for the CDR3: TGTGCCAGTAGTCCGCAGGGAACAACTAATGAAAAACTGTTTTTT. Residues: CASSPQGTTNEKLFF.

V gene TRBV29-1 combines with J gene TRBJ1-3; D possibly corresponds to TRBD1 (5 bases). With 0 bases removed from V and 0 bases from J, the gap between germline ends came to 21 bases. CDR3 length equals 19 residues. Germline-derived CDR1 and CDR2 are SQVTM and ANQGSEA. In DNA, the CDR3 is TGCAGCGTTGAAGATCTTTCGACAGTTTCATCTCTCTCTGGAAACACCATATATTTT. This gives the protein CSVEDLSTVSSLSGNTIYF. The complete variable domain, with remaining parts taken from reference TRBV29-1 and TRBJ1-3, reads SAVISQKPSRDICQRGTSLTIQCQVDSQVTMMFWYRQQPGQSLTLIATANQGSEATYESGFVIDKFPISRPNLTFSTLTVSNMSPEDSSIYLCSVEDLSTVSSLSGNTIYFGEGSWLTVV.

The rearrangement links TRBV27 to TRBJ1-2, with a tentative D call TRBD1 (5 bases). CDR1 MNHEY and CDR2 SMNVEV come from the germline V gene (reference sequence). V dropped 5 bases and J dropped 10 bases, with 14 bases sitting between them. The CDR3 runs 12 residues. CDR3 amino acids: CASSLVTDTYTF. As DNA, the CDR3 is TGTGCCAGCAGTCTAGTGACAGACACCTACACCTTC.

The chain has TRBV4-1 and TRBJ2-7; D not certain. V gave up 1 base and J gave up 4 bases, with 14 bases separating them. The CDR3 totals 15 residues. Germline values: CDR1 MGHRA, CDR2 YSYEKL. In DNA form, the CDR3 reads TGCGCCAGCAGCCAAGGCATATCCTCGCGGTACGAGCAGTACTTC. Translated: CASSQGISSRYEQYF.

This clone has more than one count but fewer than ten. The chain's CDR3 is CASSHGTGFNTEAFF. CDR3 sequence (DNA): TGTGCCAGCAGCCACGGGACAGGGTTTAACACTGAAGCTTTCTTT. The V call is TRBV7-9, the J call TRBJ1-1, with 9 bases identical to TRBD1. The CDR3 spans 15 residues. V shed 5 bases and J 2 bases; nucleotides not matched to a gene: 6. CDR1 is SEHNR and CDR2 is FQNEAQ in the germline V gene (reference sequence).

This clone was seen a single time. The chain has TRBV2 and TRBJ2-7, with 9 bases identical to TRBD1. Germline assignment: CDR1 SNHLY and CDR2 FYNNEI. The CDR3 loop spans 14 amino acids. Trimming removed 4 bases from V and 3 bases from J; junction bases left unmatched: 4. CDR3 region: CASSADRGFYEQYF. The CDR3 DNA reads TGTGCCAGCAGTGCGGACAGGGGCTTCTACGAGCAGTACTTC.

The rearrangement links TRBV5-1 to TRBJ1-2; TRBD1 agrees at 12 bases. J gave up 6 bases and V 5 bases, and 14 bases lay outside the gene matches. The germline gives CDR1 SGHRS, CDR2 YFSETQ. The CDR3 is made up of 17 amino acids. The CDR3 DNA follows: TGCGCCAGCAGTTTGAGCCCCGGGACAGGGGGCGCGGATGGCTACACCTTC. It specifies CASSLSPGTGGADGYTF.

This clone has just one count. CDR3 residues: CSAVGQSYEQYF. CDR3 nucleotide sequence: TGCAGCGCTGTGGGACAGTCCTACGAGCAGTACTTC. The V gene is TRBV29-1, the J gene TRBJ2-7, with 7 nucleotides matching TRBD1. Trimming took 7 bases from V and 1 from J; bases not matched to a gene: 4. Looked up from germline, CDR1 is SQVTM and CDR2 is ANQGSEA. The CDR3 loop spans 12 amino acids.

The chain joins TRBV19 to TRBJ2-7, with a weak D call TRBD1 (6 bases). Deletions cut 1 base from V and 4 bases from J, with 14 bases between. The CDR3 has 15 amino acids. Germline lookup yields CDR1 LNHDA and CDR2 SQIVND (reference sequence). The CDR3 reads CASSIAWARGYEQYF. CDR3 nucleotide sequence: TGTGCCAGTAGTATAGCGTGGGCCAGGGGATACGAGCAGTACTTC.

This chain uses TRBV30 with TRBJ1-1; D not certain. Germline loops: CDR1 GTSNPN, CDR2 SVGIG (reference sequence). The V gene lost 0 bases and the J gene lost 2 bases, with 10 bases spanning the gap. The CDR3 extends over 14 amino acids. The CDR3 DNA is TGTGCCTGGAGTGTACGGCGGGGAAACACTGAAGCTTTCTTT. Amino acid sequence: CAWSVRRGNTEAFF. Based on the CDR3 plus reference TRBV30 and TRBJ1-1, the full variable domain is SQTIHQWPATLVQPVGSPLSLECTVEGTSNPNLYWYRQAAGRGLQLLFYSVGIGQISSEVPQNLSASRPQDRQFILSSKKLLLSDSGFYLCAWSVRRGNTEAFFGQGTRLTVV.

V usage is TRBV6-5 and J usage is TRBJ1-2, with D unresolved. Germline V gives CDR1 MNHEY, CDR2 SVGAGI. This CDR3 has 13 residues. Trimming cost V 6 bases and J 0 bases, with 8 bases left between them. The CDR3 DNA reads TGTGCCAGCAGGTCTATAACTAACTATGGCTACACCTTC. Protein sequence: CASRSITNYGYTF.

The gene calls are TRBV5-1 and TRBJ1-3; D not certain. V was cut by 5 bases and J by 0 bases, with 12 bases left in between. This CDR3 is 15 amino acids long. Germline values: CDR1 SGHRS, CDR2 YFSETQ. As DNA, the CDR3 is TGCGCCAGCAGGGAGACCGTGGACTCTGGAAACACCATATATTTT. Its translation: CASRETVDSGNTIYF. Using reference TRBV5-1 and TRBJ1-3 for the parts outside the CDR3, the full variable domain is KAGVTQTPRYLIKTRGQQVTLSCSPISGHRSVSWYQQTPGQGLQFLFEYFSETQRNKGNFPGRFSGRQFSNSRSEMNVSTLELGDSALYLCASRETVDSGNTIYFGEGSWLTVV.

The chain joins TRBV27 to TRBJ2-3; 12 bases are a match to TRBD2. CDR3 length: 15 residues. V shed 8 bases, J shed 6 bases, and the junction held 9 bases outside the gene matches. Germline CDR1 MNHEY, CDR2 SMNVEV (reference sequence). CDR3 sequence (DNA): TGTGCCAGCCTGAATCTAGCGGGGGGGATGGATACGCAGTATTTT. The encoded protein is CASLNLAGGMDTQYF.

The chain links TRBV4-1 to TRBJ2-7; 8 nucleotides match TRBD2. Per the germline V gene, CDR1 is MGHRA and CDR2 is YSYEKL. The CDR3 runs 15 residues. V lost 2 bases to trimming and J lost 5 bases; unmatched junction nucleotides: 8. CDR3 nucleotides: TGCGCCAGCAGCCAAACTAGCGGTCCCCAACACGAGCAGTACTTC. It is translated as CASSQTSGPQHEQYF.

This clone was recorded once. CDR3 sequence (DNA): TGTGCCAGCCTAATTGCGGCAGGACTCCTCATGAACACTGAAGCTTTCTTT. It is translated as CASLIAAGLLMNTEAFF. The rearrangement uses TRBV27 and TRBJ1-1; D is unresolved. Trimming removed 8 bases from V and 0 bases from J, with 22 bases in between. The CDR3 consists of 17 residues. Germline V gives CDR1 MNHEY, CDR2 SMNVEV (reference sequence).

The chain couples TRBV6-6 to TRBJ1-1, with D tentatively TRBD1 (6 bases). The CDR3 is made up of 14 amino acids. The V end was cut by 5 bases, the J end by 7 bases, with 17 bases between. The V gene's germline CDR1 is MNHNY and CDR2 SVGAGI (reference sequence). The CDR3 nucleotides are TGTGCCAGCAGTAAGCAGGGGAGCGTCGATGAAGCTTTCTTT. It is translated as CASSKQGSVDEAFF.

CDR3 DNA sequence: TGTGCCATCAGCGAGACAAAGAACGAGCAGTACTTC. Its protein product is CAISETKNEQYF. V and J are TRBV10-3 and TRBJ2-7; D is ambiguous. Trimming shortened V by 6 bases and J by 5 bases, and 11 bases separated the two germline ends. Germline assignment: CDR1 ENHRY and CDR2 SYGVKD. CDR3 size: 12 residues.